This TCR beta chain was sequenced during a study of T cell changes during pregnancy in multiple sclerosis. The CDR3 extends over 15 amino acids. Germline V gives CDR1 MNHEY, CDR2 SVGAGI. The V gene end was trimmed by 5 bases and the J gene end by 0 bases; junction bases not matched to a gene: 4. Generated by immunoSEQ multiplex PCR, the TCRdb table keeps only in-frame clones and is missing some. Of 45,000 to 55,000 clones in the sample, around 90% were seen once. The TCR comes from a female donor with multiple sclerosis, enrolled in a pregnancy study. Material: CD4+ T cells from peripheral blood mononuclear cells, obtained in the second trimester of pregnancy. This chain connects TRBV6-5 to TRBJ1-3; 7 positions match TRBD1. In DNA form, the CDR3 reads TGTGCCAGCAGTCGGACAGGATCCTCTGGAAACACCATATATTTT. Protein sequence: CASSRTGSSGNTIYF.